The rows below give T cell receptor beta chains drawn from one sample of a study of T-cell reconstitution after alpha-beta-depleted transplantation in children. TCRdb re-called the PCR reads through MiXCR, storing one row per CDR3 protein. Of 40,000 to 60,000 distinct CDR3 sequences in the sample, about 9% are singletons; the top ten hold 27%. The source material was PBMCs, mostly from graft donor cells, sampled 60 days after TCRalphabeta/CD19-depleted stem cell transplant. These receptors came from a male patient between 2 and 9 years old who had a stem cell transplant for chronic granulomatous disease, so the T cells may come from the graft donor. Both conserved end residues are part of each CDR3. D genes are given only for firm matches. Clone size, where shown, is once, few, many, or a class for clones that have expanded.

V,D,J,size,DNA,CDR3
TRBV12-3/TRBV12-4,NA,TRBJ2-3,many,TGTGCCAGCAGTTTTAACAGCCAGGGAGATACGCAGTATTTT,CASSFNSQGDTQYF
TRBV29-1,TRBD2,TRBJ2-1,medium-sized,TGCAGCGTGGACGGCCTAGCGGGAGTGGGTAATGAGCAGTTCTTC,CSVDGLAGVGNEQFF
TRBV30,TRBD1,TRBJ1-1,many,TGTACCTGGACAGGGATCTTCCGGAACACTGAAGCTTTCTTT,CTWTGIFRNTEAFF
TRBV5-1,NA,TRBJ2-5,few,TGCGCCAGCAGCTTGCGGTATGGGGAGACCCAGTACTTC,CASSLRYGETQYF
TRBV5-1,NA,TRBJ2-6,many,TGCGCCAGCAGGGGAGCCAACGTCCTGACTTTC,CASRGANVLTF
TRBV6-4,TRBD1,TRBJ2-5,NA,TGTGCCAGTTGGGACAGGCGAATCCAAGAGACCCAGTACTTC,CASWDRRIQETQYF
TRBV10-3,TRBD1,TRBJ2-6,many,TGTGCCATCAGTGAGCCGAGACAGGGTTCGTCTGGGGCCAACGTCCTGACTTTC,CAISEPRQGSSGANVLTF
TRBV2,TRBD2,TRBJ2-7,many,TGTGCCAGCATAGGCGGGAGGGCCTACGAGCAGTACTTC,CASIGGRAYEQYF
TRBV7-9,NA,TRBJ2-7,many,TGTGCCAGCAGCGTGAGAACCTACGAGCAGTACTTC,CASSVRTYEQYF
TRBV3-1,NA,TRBJ2-7,many,TGTGCCAGCAGCTTACCGGGACGGACCTACGAGCAGTACTTC,CASSLPGRTYEQYF
TRBV3-1,NA,TRBJ1-1,many,TGTGCCAGCAGACTAAAGGGGAGTTGGACTGAAGCTTTCTTT,CASRLKGSWTEAFF
TRBV6-4,NA,TRBJ2-5,many,TGTGCCAGCAGTCCGGACTTCCAAGAGACCCAGTACTTC,CASSPDFQETQYF
TRBV15,TRBD2,TRBJ2-7,many,TGTGCCACCAGCAGAACCCTTAGCGGGATCAGCTCCTACGAGCAGTACTTC,CATSRTLSGISSYEQYF
TRBV7-2,TRBD2,TRBJ2-1,few,TGTGCCAGCAGCTCCATACTAGCGGGAGGGTCCGATGAGCAGTTCTTC,CASSSILAGGSDEQFF
TRBV18,NA,TRBJ2-2,many,TGTGCCACCACAAATAGTATAAACACCGGGGAGCTGTTTTTT,CATTNSINTGELFF
TRBV27,TRBD1,TRBJ2-3,many,TGTGCCAGCAGTCCCCAGACAGGGGTAGTGCCTAGGGGTACGCAGTATTTT,CASSPQTGVVPRGTQYF
TRBV7-2,NA,TRBJ1-2,many,TGTGCCAGCAGCTTAGAGCGGGGTGGCCATGGCTACACCTTC,CASSLERGGHGYTF
TRBV27,TRBD2,TRBJ2-1,few,TGTGCCAGCAGCCGAAGGACTAGCGGGAGGGCCGGTTTCTATGAGCAGTTCTTC,CASSRRTSGRAGFYEQFF
TRBV20-1,NA,TRBJ2-2,few,TGCAGTGCTAGACGGGCCCACACCGGGGAGCTGTTTTTT,CSARRAHTGELFF
TRBV27,NA,TRBJ2-4,many,TGTGCCAGCAGTTCTGCGGGAGCCAAAAACATTCAGTACTTC,CASSSAGAKNIQYF
TRBV10-2,NA,TRBJ1-1,many,TGCGCCAGCAGTGAAGGGAACACTGAAGCTTTCTTT,CASSEGNTEAFF
TRBV6-4,NA,TRBJ2-2,many,TGTGCCAGCAGTGACTCTAGCACCGGGGAGCTGTTTTTT,CASSDSSTGELFF
TRBV14,NA,TRBJ2-3,many,TGTGCCAGCAGCCCATGGACGAGTAGCACAGATACGCAGTATTTT,CASSPWTSSTDTQYF
TRBV5-1,TRBD1,TRBJ1-6,many,TGCGCCAGCAGCTCGTCGACAGGGGGCAATTCACCCCTCCACTTT,CASSSSTGGNSPLHF
TRBV27,NA,TRBJ2-7,many,TGTGCCAGCAGTTTCTCGGGGAGCGGCGAGCAGTACTTC,CASSFSGSGEQYF
TRBV20-1,NA,TRBJ2-6,few,TGCAGTGCTAGCGGACTCACTGGGGCCAACGTCCTGACTTTC,CSASGLTGANVLTF
TRBV24-1,TRBD1,TRBJ2-7,many,TGTGCCACCAGTGATCCCGGGACAGGTGCCTACGAGCAGTACTTC,CATSDPGTGAYEQYF
TRBV20-1,TRBD1,TRBJ2-3,NA,TGCAGTGCCTCCCGGGACAGGGGAACTAGCGGCTCCATCACAGATACGCAGTATTTT,CSASRDRGTSGSITDTQYF
TRBV6-2/TRBV6-3,TRBD1,TRBJ1-2,many,TGTGCCAGCACCGAGGACAGGGTAATGATGGGCTACACCTTC,CASTEDRVMMGYTF
TRBV7-9,NA,TRBJ1-1,NA,TGTGCCAGCAGCTTTGCCCACTCGGGAACTGAAGCTTTCTTT,CASSFAHSGTEAFF
TRBV27,NA,TRBJ2-1,NA,TGTGCCAGCAGTTTAGACGGGTTCCCCCACAATGAGCAGTTCTTC,CASSLDGFPHNEQFF
TRBV9,TRBD2,TRBJ2-3,NA,TGTGCCAGCACCCCCGGGACTAGCCTCACAGATACGCAGTATTTT,CASTPGTSLTDTQYF
TRBV15,NA,TRBJ2-3,NA,TGTGCCACGAGGCATCGGTCAGATACGCAGTATTTT,CATRHRSDTQYF
TRBV5-1,TRBD1,TRBJ2-1,many,TGCGCCAGCAGCAGGGACAGGAGCTCCTACAATGAGCAGTTCTTC,CASSRDRSSYNEQFF
TRBV6-1,NA,TRBJ2-7,NA,TGTGCCAGCAGTGAAACGTTGCATAGCTCCTACGAGCAGTACTTC,CASSETLHSSYEQYF
TRBV29-1,TRBD2,TRBJ2-3,medium-sized,TGCAGCGTGGGCGGGAGAGAAAGAGATACGCAGTATTTT,CSVGGRERDTQYF
TRBV7-2,TRBD2,TRBJ2-3,many,TGTGCCAGCAGCTCCCAAAGGACTAGCGGGCACACAGATACGCAGTATTTT,CASSSQRTSGHTDTQYF
TRBV27,TRBD2,TRBJ2-1,many,TGTGCCAGCAGTTGGCGGGGGAATGAGCAGTTCTTC,CASSWRGNEQFF
TRBV5-5,TRBD1,TRBJ2-7,few,TGTGCCAGCAGCTCCCGACAGGGGGACGAGCAGTACTTC,CASSSRQGDEQYF
TRBV12-3/TRBV12-4,TRBD1,TRBJ1-1,many,TGTGCCAGCAGTTCACTGAACCGGGACAGTATTAAGGGAGCTTTCTTT,CASSSLNRDSIKGAFF
TRBV11-2,NA,TRBJ2-1,few,TGTGCCAGCAGCTTAGTTCCCCTTCGCGGGAATGAGCAGTTCTTC,CASSLVPLRGNEQFF
TRBV12-3/TRBV12-4,TRBD2,TRBJ2-1,few,TGTGCCAGCAGTCCGGGACTAGCGGCGTCCTACAATGAGCAGTTCTTC,CASSPGLAASYNEQFF
TRBV6-5,TRBD2,TRBJ2-7,many,TGTGCCAGCAGTCCGACGACTAGCGGGAGGGCCTACGAGCAGTACTTC,CASSPTTSGRAYEQYF
TRBV10-3,TRBD1,TRBJ2-5,few,TGTGCCATCAGTGGAGGGGACAGGGAACAAGAGACCCAGTACTTC,CAISGGDREQETQYF
TRBV10-3,NA,TRBJ2-2,many,TGTGCCATCAGTGAGACTCCGGACGGAGGAACCCGGGAGCTGTTTTTT,CAISETPDGGTRELFF
TRBV20-1,TRBD1,TRBJ1-6,NA,TGCAGTGCTAGAGGGGAGACAGGGCTGCGGATTTCACCCCTCCACTTT,CSARGETGLRISPLHF
TRBV24-1,TRBD2,TRBJ2-1,few,TGTGCCACCAGTGACCTACCCTTAGCGGGAAGCTCCTACAATGAGCAGTTCTTC,CATSDLPLAGSSYNEQFF
TRBV27,NA,TRBJ2-5,many,TGTGCCAGCACTTACGGGATGGAGGACCAAGAGACCCAGTACTTC,CASTYGMEDQETQYF
TRBV3-1,NA,TRBJ2-7,many,TGTGCCAGCAGCTCCGGAACGTACGAGCAGTACTTC,CASSSGTYEQYF
TRBV12-3/TRBV12-4,NA,TRBJ2-3,many,TGTGCCAGCAGTGGCCCCCGGAGCACAGATACGCAGTATTTT,CASSGPRSTDTQYF
TRBV20-1,TRBD2,TRBJ2-7,many,TGCAGTGCTAGGGAACTAGCGGGAGTTTCAGGGCAGTACTTC,CSARELAGVSGQYF
TRBV10-2,NA,TRBJ2-7,many,TGCGCCAGCAGTGGCGCAATACAAACCTACGAGCAGTACTTC,CASSGAIQTYEQYF